This T cell receptor (beta chain) was captured in a study of Ad26.COV2.S vaccination and SARS-CoV-2 variants. The overall study: Administration of Ad26.COV2.S was intramuscular, either once or twice 56 days apart. Study outcomes and limitations: Substantial breadth in spike-specific CD8+ and CD4+ T cell responses was reportedly seen after vaccination. Vaccinees and placebo recipients showed similar non-spike TCR breadth.

The CDR3 sequence is 13 residues long. V lost 3 bases, J lost 4 bases, and 7 bases lay in between. CDR1 and CDR2 (germline): ENHRY, SYGVKD. The assay was immunoSEQ multiplex PCR, and TCRdb's table has in-frame clones only and misses some. The profile covers approximately 300,000 clones, with over 80% appearing a single time and 2% to 2.5% taken by the ten largest. Treatment described: around 19 received Ad26.COV2.S at low or high dose, single or two shots; about five received placebo; per-sample allocation not given. Day 63 following the first vaccine or placebo injection was when the samples were taken. The vaccine delivered Wuhan-strain SARS-CoV-2 spike through an Ad26 vector. With regard to this clone: Its antigen is unknown.

This chain uses TRBV10-3 with TRBJ1-3, with a tentative D call TRBD1 (5 bases). The sample was peripheral blood, taken in a trial of Ad26.COV2.S vaccine versus placebo. The TCR originated in a person aged 18 to 59 who received the Ad26.COV2.S COVID-19 vaccine or a placebo. The CDR3: CAISEGTGNTIYF. CDR3 DNA sequence: TGTGCCATCAGTGAAGGGACCGGAAACACCATATATTTT.